The sequence of this T cell receptor beta chain was determined in a study of cytomegalovirus exposure and HLA in healthy donors. The PCR made use of 60 Vbeta and 13 Jbeta primers. The table came from immunoSEQ multiplex PCR; TCRdb's copy has only in-frame clones and leaves some out. The data hold approximately 110,000 clones, with less than 85% observed a single time. Unmatched junction bases numbered 4, after V lost 3 bases and J lost 0 bases. The CDR3 sequence is 17 residues long. Germline CDR1 and CDR2: SGHRS and YFSETQ. Findings and caveats of the study: Specificity of a few CMV-associated chains for CMV antigens was verified in vitro.

A remark on this clone: What it recognizes is unknown.

The sequence was collected from a man between 35 and 55 years old in good health and CMV-seropositive. Sequenced input: PBMCs. The V gene is TRBV5-1, the J gene TRBJ2-1; TRBD2 matches at 12 bases. Written as DNA, the CDR3 is TGCGCCAGCAGCTCTAGCGGGAGGGCCCCCTCCTACAATGAGCAGTTCTTC. Its translation: CASSSSGRAPSYNEQFF.